This T cell receptor beta chain was sequenced for a study of control samples from healthy donors and cancer patients. The repertoire was sequenced with immunoSEQ multiplex PCR; TCRdb's copy has only in-frame clones and lacks some. Of more than 95,000 clones in the sample, more than 80% were seen once. Material for sequencing was blood. This clonotype originated in a man aged 18 to 35 in good health.

The CDR3 spells CASSLLSQLYEQYF. The CDR3 DNA is TGTGCCAGCAGCTTACTGTCACAGCTCTACGAGCAGTACTTC. This chain links TRBV7-2 with TRBJ2-7; D is unresolved. V gave up 2 bases and J gave up 3 bases, with 11 bases separating them. Looked up from germline, CDR1 is SGHTA and CDR2 is FQGNSA. The length of the CDR3 is 14 residues. The entire variable domain, with the rest obtained from reference TRBV7-2 and TRBJ2-7, is as follows: GAGVSQSPSNKVTEKGKDVELRCDPISGHTALYWYRQSLGQGLEFLIYFQGNSAPDKSGLPSDRFSAERTGGSVSTLTIQRTQQEDSAVYLCASSLLSQLYEQYFGPGTRLTVT.